This TCR beta chain is from a study of patients and donors after allogeneic stem cell transplantation. TCRdb independently ran MiXCR on the RT-PCR reads; one entry per CDR3 protein. Of under 95,000 distinct CDR3 sequences listed, 5% are singletons. This clonotype was recorded at least ten times. The CDR3 spans 15 residues. After removal of 4 bases from V and 4 bases from J, the junction contained 5 bases not matched to a gene. Germline V CDR1 and CDR2: SGHNT, YYREEE (reference sequence). The chain joins TRBV5-4 to TRBJ2-1; 10 positions match TRBD2. This receptor was identified in a human donor who was either an allogeneic HSCT recipient or a stem cell or donor lymphocyte infusion donor (not recorded which). It is not recorded whose cells these are; they may come from a transplant donor. Sample: blood, either unsorted or a sorted T cell fraction (not recorded which). CDR3 in amino acids: CASSVLAGPYNEQFF. DNA of the CDR3: TGTGCCAGCAGCGTACTAGCGGGGCCTTACAATGAGCAGTTCTTC.